Included here is one T cell receptor (beta chain) sequence, with context. Its antigen remains undetermined. Base qualities are not at hand, and no much larger clone is one base apart. According to the germline V gene, CDR1 reads SGDLS and CDR2 reads YYNGEE. The germline ends are 11 bases apart after V is trimmed by 4 bases and J by 0 bases. The CDR3 holds 15 amino acids from the cysteine to the phenylalanine. Just CDR3 DNA is preserved here, 45 bases in frame from base 1. Using the deep immunoSEQ assay, multiplex PCR amplified TCR CDR3 regions from genomic DNA. Genomic DNA extracted from each cell subset was distributed evenly over all wells of several immunoSEQ 96-well plates, and each plate served as one replicate. For sorted subsets, each replicate PCR was loaded with 200 ng genomic DNA, equivalent to 25,000 to 35,000 T cell genomes. Purified libraries were measured with a Qubit 3.0 fluorometer, size-checked on a Bioanalyzer 2100, and measured again with the KAPA Library Quantification kit. Every immunoSEQ 96-well plate was sequenced on a separate single-read 150-cycle Illumina NextSeq 550 flow cell. The original pipeline was this. Because the immunoSEQ output included only junctional sequences and no quality scores, the filtering could not be the same as the filtering used for full-length reads. Sequences were annotated with PyIR, a Python wrapper for IgBLAST v1.9, and V/J genes and CDR3 were assigned using IMGT germline references. Reads with weak V/J assignments (E-value above 1e-6), missing CDR3, stop codons, out-of-frame junctions, or ambiguous translated residues were removed. V3J clonotypes were defined as sequences sharing an identical inferred V gene, J gene, and CDR3 amino acid sequence. Percentage overlap between repertoires was calculated by dividing the number of shared unique clonotypes by the size of the smaller repertoire. Richness of each repertoire was evaluated using RTK rarefaction, the Chao1 estimator, and Recon v2.1 estimates of unobserved clonotypes. OLGA was used to compute generation probabilities for all TCRbeta clonotypes that the gDNA method yielded from a few donors. TCRdb holds this immuneACCESS table with in-frame rearrangements only. Some clones are missing; in checked studies, unresolved V genes explain under half, and the rest has no known cause. The DNA gave D and trimming, while V, J and clone size come from that table. The sample table shows roughly 770,000 clones, and roughly 96% are seen once. The ten largest clones capture roughly 0.23% of the sample.

This specimen belongs to a study of shared clonotypes between healthy human individuals (TCRdb year 2020). For the wider study: A few men and two women, aged 18 to 49 years, made up the cohort. To estimate repertoire size and how much clonotypes are shared between individuals, the study performed deep sequencing of blood TCR repertoires from five healthy adults. Between about 0.9 and 10 billion PBMCs per donor were obtained by leukapheresis. Libraries were prepared and TCR repertoires were sequenced by different laboratories using diverse techniques, in order to increase sequencing depth and limit assay-specific biases. For each donor, three plates each were used for CD4 naive and CD4 memory, two plates were used for CD8 naive, and one plate was used for CD8 memory. Paper-wide results and their limitations: Sampling was limited to blood, and TCR repertoires in tissue likely differ from TCR repertoires in blood. Compared with non-shared clonotypes, the clonotypes found in all four sorted-subset donors had higher generation probabilities. The genetic and exposure-history diversity represented was limited by the small number of donors. Estimated clonotype richness was generally larger for naive than for memory subsets. Pairwise subsampling led to the expectation that sequencing depth would affect the degree of clonotype sharing among donors. Rarefaction of sorted-subset datasets indicated incomplete sequencing despite the large sequencing depth. Across a handful of donors, approximately 5% of naive CD4, more than 3% of naive CD8, around 2.1% of memory CD4, and roughly 0.4% of memory CD8 clonotypes were shared.

CD8 naive samples were CD45RO-negative cells positively selected for CCR7, giving a CD45RA+CCR7+ population that excluded TemRA cells. Healthy HIV-negative adults with no recently reported acute infections or vaccinations were included as donors. Only Caucasian adults living in Nashville, Tennessee, USA were represented among the donors. Blood was obtained by leukapheresis, after which PBMCs were separated by Ficoll-Histopaque density gradient centrifugation and cryopreserved in liquid nitrogen vapor phase. Purity and quantity of every magnetically sorted T cell population were checked by analytical flow cytometry. Each sorted fraction had its genomic DNA isolated and then quantified by UV absorbance on a Nanodrop 2000c.

The rearrangement combines TRBV9 with TRBJ2-1; no confident D gene assignment can be made. This receptor was identified in a man younger than 45 in good health. Material: naive CD8+ T cells sorted from blood. The cell subset or site label of this sample denotes: CD45RA+CCR7+. The bases are TGTGCCAGCAGCCCCCTCACGAGCTCCTACAATGAGCAGTTCTTC. Its protein reads: CASSPLTSSYNEQFF.